Listed here are 32 T cell receptor beta chains from one sample, sequenced in a study of blood T cell repertoires in COVID-19. Using immunoSEQ multiplex PCR, the repertoire was profiled, and TCRdb retains in-frame clones only, with some absent. The sample has around 220,000 clones; more than 70% are singletons. The sample was peripheral blood. These receptors came from a woman in her thirties or forties who had recovered from COVID-19.

The V gene is TRBV30, the J gene TRBJ2-5; weak D call: TRBD2 (6 bases). The CDR3 loop spans 12 amino acids. V lost 4 bases to trimming and J lost 1 base, with 7 bases between them. CDR1 and CDR2 from the germline V gene are GTSNPN and SVGIG (reference sequence). This CDR3 is CAWNSGQETQYF. Written as DNA, the CDR3 is TGTGCCTGGAATAGCGGCCAAGAGACCCAGTACTTC.

This clone came up a few times. The chain combines TRBV11-3 with TRBJ1-1; D perhaps matches TRBD1 (5 bases). V was pared by 0 bases and J by 11 bases, with 13 bases between. This CDR3 has 13 amino acids. Germline CDR1 is SGHNT and CDR2 is YENEEA. CDR3 region: CASSLEGQELAFF. The CDR3 bases are TGTGCCAGCAGCTTAGAGGGGCAGGAGTTGGCTTTCTTT.

This chain connects TRBV9 to TRBJ2-1; 9 bases line up with TRBD2. CDR3 size: 18 residues. The germline V gene encodes CDR1 SGDLS and CDR2 YYNGEE. With 0 bases clipped from V and 2 bases from J, the junction kept 9 bases outside the gene matches. The chain's CDR3 is CASSVATGSGSTYNEQFF. The CDR3 nucleotides read TGTGCCAGCAGCGTAGCTACGGGTAGCGGGAGCACCTACAATGAGCAGTTCTTC.

This clone was picked up a small number of times. The rearrangement uses TRBV6-2 or TRBV6-3 and TRBJ2-6; 9 bases map to TRBD1. Germline V gene sequence: CDR1 MNHEY, CDR2 SVGEGT. This CDR3 contains 17 residues. Trimming cost V 5 bases and J 0 bases; bases outside gene matches: 5. The CDR3 loop is CASSNRGLLSGANVLTF. CDR3 nucleotides: TGTGCCAGCAGTAACAGGGGGCTCCTCTCTGGGGCCAACGTCCTGACTTTC.

The V call is TRBV4-2, the J call TRBJ2-7; 11 bases agree with TRBD2. The CDR3 loop spans 17 amino acids. In germline, CDR1 is LGHNA, CDR2 YNFKEQ. V trimming: 1 base; J trimming: 0 bases; junction bases outside the gene matches: 5. CDR3 coding DNA: TGTGCCAGCAGCCAAGTCTCGGGACTAGCGGCCTCCTACGAGCAGTACTTC. Protein: CASSQVSGLAASYEQYF.

The chain recombines TRBV2 with TRBJ1-5; D perhaps matches TRBD1 (5 bases). The germline V gene has CDR1 SNHLY and CDR2 FYNNEI. The CDR3 runs 14 residues. V shed 6 bases and J shed 0 bases, with 9 bases lying between them. CDR3 protein: CASSRDFSNQPQHF. The CDR3 coding sequence is TGTGCCAGCAGCCGGGACTTTAGCAATCAGCCCCAGCATTTT.

The genes are TRBV2 and TRBJ2-5; 9 nucleotides agree with TRBD2. The J segment lost 1 base and the V segment lost 8 bases, leaving 2 bases of the junction unmatched. Germline V gene sequence: CDR1 SNHLY, CDR2 FYNNEI. The CDR3 consists of 13 residues. The CDR3 region is CASRSGSQETQYF. DNA of the CDR3: TGTGCCAGCCGTAGCGGGAGCCAAGAGACCCAGTACTTC.

This chain uses TRBV30 with TRBJ1-5, with TRBD1 matching over 7 bases. This CDR3 has 12 residues. With 5 bases clipped from V and 2 bases from J, the junction kept 0 bases outside the gene matches. The germline gives CDR1 GTSNPN, CDR2 SVGIG (reference sequence). CDR3 nucleotides: TGTGCCTGGGGACAGGGCAATCAGCCCCAGCATTTT. Translation: CAWGQGNQPQHF.

The V and J genes are TRBV19 and TRBJ1-6, with TRBD1 identical over 9 bases. Germline V lookup: CDR1 LNHDA, CDR2 SQIVND (reference sequence). This CDR3 is built from 17 residues. Trimming cost V 2 bases and J 10 bases; bases outside gene matches: 12. The CDR3 reads CASSITRQGEFGSPLHF. The CDR3 DNA reads TGTGCCAGTAGTATAACTCGACAGGGGGAATTCGGCTCACCCCTCCACTTT.

V and J are TRBV27 and TRBJ2-7; the match to TRBD1 covers 9 bases. Germline V gene lookup returns CDR1 MNHEY and CDR2 SMNVEV (reference sequence). This CDR3 region has 14 residues. Trimming at V came to 6 bases and at J to 4 bases, leaving 7 bases not matched to a gene. This CDR3 reads CASSRTGALYEQYF. In DNA, the CDR3 is TGTGCCAGCAGCCGGACAGGGGCGTTGTACGAGCAGTACTTC.

The chain employs TRBV11-3 and TRBJ1-4; 9 nucleotides agree with TRBD1. This CDR3 spans 15 amino acids. The germline gives CDR1 SGHNT, CDR2 YENEEA. Unmatched junction bases numbered 5, after V lost 5 bases and J lost 4 bases. The CDR3 nucleotides read TGTGCCAGCAGCATGGGGACAGGGCATAATGAAAAACTGTTTTTT. Protein product: CASSMGTGHNEKLFF.

The sample holds a few counts of this clone. The V gene is TRBV3-1 (or the pseudogene TRBV3-2), the J gene TRBJ2-7; the match to TRBD1 covers 7 bases. V lost 4 bases to trimming and J lost 3 bases; unmatched junction nucleotides: 3. The length of the CDR3 is 13 residues. In germline, CDR1 is LGHDT, CDR2 YNNKEL (reference sequence). The CDR3 DNA reads as TGTGCCAGCAGCCCGGGACAGCACTACGAGCAGTACTTC. Its translation: CASSPGQHYEQYF.

For the CDR3, the DNA is TGTGCCAGTAGTATAGAGGGACAGGGGAGGAATAGCAATCAGCCCCAGCATTTT. Its translation is CASSIEGQGRNSNQPQHF. This chain links TRBV19 with TRBJ1-5; 10 positions match TRBD1. V lost 0 bases, J lost 0 bases, and 5 bases stayed unmatched. This CDR3 has 18 residues. The V gene's germline CDR1 is LNHDA and CDR2 SQIVND (reference sequence).

The chain couples TRBV11-2 to TRBJ2-1, with 9 bases identical to TRBD1. From germline, CDR1 is SGHAT and CDR2 FQNNGV. The CDR3 has 14 residues. With 7 bases clipped from V and 6 bases from J, the junction kept 7 bases outside the gene matches. CDR3 protein: CASTYRGRANEQFF. In nucleotides, the CDR3 is TGTGCCAGCACCTACAGGGGGCGCGCCAATGAGCAGTTCTTC.

This chain joins TRBV7-9 and TRBJ1-2; TRBD1 agrees at 9 bases. The CDR3 is made up of 15 amino acids. V shed 5 bases and J 4 bases; nucleotides not matched to a gene: 8. The germline gives CDR1 SEHNR, CDR2 FQNEAQ (reference sequence). The CDR3 region has the DNA TGTGCCAGCAGCAGAGGGGACAGGGTGATCTATGGCTACACCTTC. Translating gives CASSRGDRVIYGYTF.

The chain recombines TRBV9 with TRBJ1-1; 7 nucleotides agree with TRBD1. The CDR3 has 14 amino acids. V dropped 0 bases and J dropped 4; count of bases not matched to a gene: 3. Germline V gene data show CDR1 as SGDLS and CDR2 as YYNGEE. CDR3 DNA sequence: TGTGCCAGCAGCGTAGGGCAGGGGGGCACTGAAGCTTTCTTT. Translating gives CASSVGQGGTEAFF.

The chain carries TRBV5-1 and TRBJ1-5; the D gene is possibly TRBD1 (5 bases). CDR1 is SGHRS and CDR2 is YFSETQ in the germline V gene. The germline V and J ends were trimmed by 0 bases and 1 base, with 5 bases remaining between them. CDR3 length equals 14 residues. The CDR3 loop is CASSLEGSNQPQHF. The CDR3, as DNA: TGCGCCAGCAGCTTGGAGGGGAGCAATCAGCCCCAGCATTTT.

V and J are TRBV29-1 and TRBJ1-1, with D tentatively TRBD1 (6 bases). V lost 5 bases, J lost 5 bases, and 9 bases lay in between. The CDR3 extends over 11 amino acids. Germline CDR1 reads SQVTM; CDR2 reads ANQGSEA. In nucleotides, the CDR3 is TGCAGCGTTCAGGGGTGGACTGAAGCTTTCTTT. It is translated as CSVQGWTEAFF.

The count of this clone is one. The chain has TRBV30 and TRBJ1-6; 7 nucleotides align to TRBD1. The V gene end was trimmed by 1 base and the J gene end by 0 bases; junction bases not matched to a gene: 15. Germline V gene data show CDR1 as GTSNPN and CDR2 as SVGIG (reference sequence). CDR3 size: 20 residues. The CDR3 region has the DNA TGTGCCTGGAGTGCAAACAGGGGTGGGGACATTAGCTCCTATAATTCACCCCTCCACTTT. The encoded protein is CAWSANRGGDISSYNSPLHF.

The chain recombines TRBV5-6 with TRBJ1-4, with 7 bases fitting TRBD1. V dropped 6 bases and J dropped 10; count of bases not matched to a gene: 15. Germline V gene data show CDR1 as SGHDT and CDR2 as YYEEEE. This CDR3 spans 15 amino acids. DNA of the CDR3: TGTGCCAGCACCACGAGGAGAGGGGGCGGAGGAAAACTGTTTTTT. This codes for CASTTRRGGGGKLFF.

This rearrangement joins TRBV10-3 to TRBJ2-7, with TRBD1 identical over 8 bases. V gave up 8 bases and J gave up 3 bases; unmatched junction bases: 12. Germline CDR1 is ENHRY and CDR2 is SYGVKD. The CDR3 totals 15 residues. CDR3 nucleotide sequence: TGTGCCATCGGGGCGGGGACAGGAGGGGTCTACGAGCAGTACTTC. Protein product: CAIGAGTGGVYEQYF.

The chain combines TRBV4-3 with TRBJ2-5, with 11 bases lining up with TRBD2. Germline trimming cut 3 bases from V and 2 bases from J; bases unmatched to any gene: 2. Germline V gene sequence: CDR1 LGHNA, CDR2 YSLEER. The CDR3 length is 15 residues. The CDR3 DNA is TGCGCCAGCAGCCAGGTAGCGGGGGGGCAAGAGACCCAGTACTTC. Translating gives CASSQVAGGQETQYF.

The chain is built from TRBV11-1 and TRBJ2-7; 11 bases align to TRBD2. This CDR3 comprises 16 residues. The ends lost 5 bases at V and 0 bases at J; junction bases unmatched: 6. Germline V CDR1 and CDR2: SGHAT, FQDESV (reference sequence). CDR3 sequence (DNA): TGTGCCAGCAGCCACGGTCTAGCGGGAGGCTCCTACGAGCAGTACTTC. Its protein is CASSHGLAGGSYEQYF. Together with reference TRBV11-1 and TRBJ2-7, the CDR3 gives the full variable domain: EAEVAQSPRYKITEKSQAVAFWCDPISGHATLYWYRQILGQGPELLVQFQDESVVDDSQLPKDRFSAERLKGVDSTLKIQPAELGDSAMYLCASSHGLAGGSYEQYFGPGTRLTVT.

This clone was seen once. J is TRBJ2-3 and V is TRBV6-2 or TRBV6-3; possible D gene TRBD1, 6 bases. Germline-derived CDR1 and CDR2 are MNHEY and SVGEGT. The ends were cut back, 2 bases at V and 1 base at J, with 13 bases in the middle. There are 16 residues in the CDR3. CDR3 region: CASSYGLPGGTDTQYF. CDR3 nucleotides: TGTGCCAGCAGTTACGGTCTGCCAGGGGGCACAGATACGCAGTATTTT.

The chain recombines TRBV18 with TRBJ2-3; no definite D call. The length of the CDR3 is 12 residues. The germline CDR1 and CDR2 sequences are KGHSH and LQKENI. Trimming cost V 3 bases and J 6 bases, with 7 bases left between them. As DNA, the CDR3 is TGTGCCAGCTCACCTCAGGCCGATACGCAGTATTTT. Its translation: CASSPQADTQYF.

This clone was seen a handful of times. V usage is TRBV10-3 and J usage is TRBJ1-6, with D hard to call. V shed 0 bases and J shed 0 bases, with 12 bases lying between them. The CDR3 contains 18 residues. Germline-derived CDR1 and CDR2 are ENHRY and SYGVKD. The CDR3 DNA sequence: TGTGCCATCAGTGAGTCGTCAGGAGGGAGCTCCTATAATTCACCCCTCCACTTT. Translated, it gives CAISESSGGSSYNSPLHF.

The gene calls are TRBV28 and TRBJ2-3; no definite D call. CDR3 length equals 13 residues. Germline CDR1 is MDHEN and CDR2 is SYDVKM. The V end lost 2 bases, the J end lost 2 bases, and 5 bases lay between the germline ends. This CDR3 is CASSLRSTDTQYF. CDR3 coding DNA: TGTGCCAGCAGTTTACGGTCCACAGATACGCAGTATTTT.

This chain links TRBV29-1 with TRBJ2-5, with D perhaps TRBD2 (7 bases). CDR1 and CDR2 from the germline V gene are SQVTM and ANQGSEA. V shed 5 bases and J shed 5 bases, with 21 bases lying between them. The CDR3 totals 15 residues. This CDR3 is CSVNWWEGVRETQYF. For the CDR3, the DNA is TGCAGCGTTAACTGGTGGGAGGGGGTCAGGGAGACCCAGTACTTC.

CDR3 nucleotides: TGCGCCAGCAGCAGACGGCGGGAGCCCTCTAACAATGAGCAGTTCTTC. As protein: CASSRRREPSNNEQFF. The V and J genes are TRBV5-1 and TRBJ2-1; TRBD2 aligns across 7 bases. The germline V gene encodes CDR1 SGHRS and CDR2 YFSETQ. Unmatched junction bases numbered 12, after V lost 4 bases and J lost 5 bases. CDR3 size: 16 residues.

This chain uses TRBV5-4 with TRBJ2-1, with 8 positions matching TRBD2. V was pared by 0 bases and J by 4 bases, with 6 bases of the junction left unmatched. The germline V gene has CDR1 SGHNT and CDR2 YYREEE (reference sequence). The CDR3 loop spans 16 amino acids. CDR3: CASSLAGAGGYNEQFF. In DNA form, the CDR3 reads TGTGCCAGCAGCTTGGCTGGGGCGGGGGGTTACAATGAGCAGTTCTTC.

This sequence joins TRBV5-1 and TRBJ2-5; D may be TRBD2 (5 bases). V lost 4 bases, J lost 1 base, and 17 bases lay in between. The CDR3 spans 16 residues. Per the germline V gene, CDR1 is SGHRS and CDR2 is YFSETQ. In DNA, the CDR3 is TGCGCCAGCAGCCGGGCGGCCGGGGTTCGCCAAGAGACCCAGTACTTC. Residues: CASSRAAGVRQETQYF.

Details on this clone: Other DNA sequences of this sample code for an identical CDR3. This chain connects TRBV7-6 to TRBJ2-7; TRBD1 matches at 11 bases. The CDR3 length is 14 residues. Trimming at V came to 4 bases and at J to 4 bases, leaving 3 bases not matched to a gene. From germline, CDR1 is SGHVS and CDR2 FNYEAQ. CDR3 residues: CASSSGTGGYEQYF. CDR3 DNA: TGTGCCAGCAGCTCCGGGACAGGGGGGTACGAGCAGTACTTC.